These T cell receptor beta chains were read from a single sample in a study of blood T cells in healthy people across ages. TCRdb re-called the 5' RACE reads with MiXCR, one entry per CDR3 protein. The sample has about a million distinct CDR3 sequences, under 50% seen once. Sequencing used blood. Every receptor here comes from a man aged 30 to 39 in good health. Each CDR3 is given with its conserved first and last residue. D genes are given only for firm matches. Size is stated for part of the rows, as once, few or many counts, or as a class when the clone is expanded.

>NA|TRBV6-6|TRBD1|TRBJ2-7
CASRYSIGGQVSYEQYF
TGTGCCAGCAGATACTCAATAGGAGGACAGGTGTCCTACGAGCAGTACTTC
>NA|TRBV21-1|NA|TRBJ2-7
CASSKDPGGSYEQYF
TGTGCCAGCAGCAAAGACCCGGGGGGCTCCTACGAGCAGTACTTC
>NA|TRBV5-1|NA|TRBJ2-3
CASSHAWAMPTDTQYF
TGCGCCAGCAGTCACGCCTGGGCGATGCCCACAGATACGCAGTATTTT
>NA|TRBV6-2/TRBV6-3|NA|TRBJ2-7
CASTQGGNYEQYF
TGTGCCAGCACACAGGGAGGAAACTACGAGCAGTACTTC
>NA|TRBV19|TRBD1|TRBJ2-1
CASTTTGELYNEQFF
TGTGCCAGTACCACTACAGGGGAACTATACAATGAGCAGTTCTTC
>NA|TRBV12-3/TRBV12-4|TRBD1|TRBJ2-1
CAGSRGQGAGEQFF
TGTGCCGGCAGTCGGGGACAGGGGGCAGGAGAGCAGTTCTTC
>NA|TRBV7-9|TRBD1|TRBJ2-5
CASSSHRLTGLVQETQYF
TGTGCCAGCAGCTCCCATCGTCTGACAGGGTTGGTCCAAGAGACCCAGTACTTC
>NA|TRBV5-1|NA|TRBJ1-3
CASSPGPGSGNTIYF
TGCGCCAGCAGCCCGGGCCCTGGGTCTGGAAACACCATATATTTT
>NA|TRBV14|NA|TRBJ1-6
CASSQERRNPKNSPLHF
TGTGCCAGCAGCCAAGAGAGAAGGAACCCTAAGAATTCACCCCTCCACTTT
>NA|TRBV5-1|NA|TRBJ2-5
CASSLDSSQTETQYF
TGCGCCAGCAGCCTCGACAGTTCACAAACGGAGACCCAGTACTTC
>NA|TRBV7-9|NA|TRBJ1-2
CASSQQTRTGYTF
TGTGCCAGCAGCCAGCAGACAAGGACTGGCTACACCTTC
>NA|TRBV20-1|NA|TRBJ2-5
CSVGGSLEQYF
TGCAGCGTTGGGGGATCCTTAGAGCAGTACTTC
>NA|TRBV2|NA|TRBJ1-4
CASSDGRGEKLFF
TGTGCCAGCAGTGACGGTAGGGGTGAAAAACTGTTTTTT
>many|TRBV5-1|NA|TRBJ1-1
CASSLGGGGTEAFF
TGTGCCAGCAGCTTAGGAGGGGGTGGCACTGAAGCTTTCTTT
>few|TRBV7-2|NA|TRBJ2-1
CASSLVPAYRPYGYNEQFF
TGTGCCAGCAGCTTAGTCCCAGCCTACCGACCTTACGGGTACAATGAGCAGTTCTTC
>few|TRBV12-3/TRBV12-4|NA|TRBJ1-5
CASSLVRWGRYNQPQHF
TGTGCCAGCAGTTTGGTACGCTGGGGCAGATACAATCAGCCCCAGCATTTT
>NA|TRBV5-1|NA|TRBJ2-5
CASSFKGAQETQYF
TGCGCCAGCAGCTTCAAAGGGGCTCAGGAGACCCAGTACTTC
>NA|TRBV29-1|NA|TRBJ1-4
CSVVRLEGGKLFF
TGCAGCGTTGTACGGTTGGAGGGAGGAAAACTGTTTTTT
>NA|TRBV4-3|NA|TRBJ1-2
CASSQDRQEANYGYTF
TGCGCCAGCAGCCAAGATCGACAGGAAGCTAACTATGGCTACACCTTC
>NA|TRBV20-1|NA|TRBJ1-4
CSARDIGGSNEKLFF
TGCAGTGCTAGAGATATCGGGGGCTCTAATGAAAAACTGTTTTTT
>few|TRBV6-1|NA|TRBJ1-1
CASSEVGDTEAFF
TGTGCCAGCAGTGAAGTGGGGGACACTGAAGCTTTCTTT
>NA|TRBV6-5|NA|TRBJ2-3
CASSYLRGTDTQYF
TGTGCCAGCAGTTACCTCCGGGGGACAGATACGCAGTATTTT
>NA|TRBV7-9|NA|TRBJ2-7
CASSSRTFPEQYF
TGTGCCAGCAGCTCCAGGACCTTCCCCGAGCAGTACTTC
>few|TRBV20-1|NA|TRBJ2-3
CSARGMGGGGAVDTQYF
TGCAGTGCTAGAGGGATGGGTGGAGGGGGCGCAGTAGATACGCAGTATTTT
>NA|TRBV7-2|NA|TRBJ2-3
CASSQSRGFTDTQYF
TGTGCCAGCTCCCAAAGTAGAGGGTTCACAGATACGCAGTATTTT
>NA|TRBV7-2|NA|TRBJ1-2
CASSLDQSVYGYTF
TGTGCCAGCAGCTTAGACCAGAGTGTCTATGGCTACACCTTC
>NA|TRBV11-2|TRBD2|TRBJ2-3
CASSTRAGGNPSTDTQYF
TGTGCCAGCAGCACCAGAGCGGGGGGGAATCCAAGCACAGATACGCAGTATTTT
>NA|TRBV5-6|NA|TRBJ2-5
CASSGFLAQETQYF
TGTGCCAGCAGTGGGTTTTTGGCCCAAGAGACCCAGTACTTC
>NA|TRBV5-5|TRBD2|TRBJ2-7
CASSLLGGAYEQYF
TGTGCCAGCAGTTTGTTGGGGGGGGCCTACGAGCAGTACTTC
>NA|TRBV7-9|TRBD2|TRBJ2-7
CASSLGRESYEQYF
TGTGCCAGCAGCTTAGGGCGGGAGTCCTACGAGCAGTACTTC
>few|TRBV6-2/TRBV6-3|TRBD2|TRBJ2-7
CASSLELAGTYEQYF
TGTGCCAGCAGTTTGGAACTAGCGGGGACCTACGAGCAGTACTTC
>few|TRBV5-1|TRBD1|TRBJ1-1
CASSPSGQGGAFF
TGCGCCAGCAGCCCAAGTGGACAGGGGGGAGCTTTCTTT
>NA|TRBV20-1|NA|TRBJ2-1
CSAVQGISNQQFF
TGCAGTGCAGTCCAGGGAATAAGCAATCAGCAGTTCTTC
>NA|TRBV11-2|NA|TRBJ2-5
CASSSQPLVQETQYF
TGTGCCAGCAGCTCTCAGCCCCTTGTTCAAGAGACCCAGTACTTC
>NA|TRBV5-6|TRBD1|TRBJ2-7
CASSGRTGESYEQYF
TGTGCCAGCAGCGGGAGGACAGGGGAGAGCTACGAGCAGTACTTC
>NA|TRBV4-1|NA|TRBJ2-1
CASSQDGGGCEQFF
TGCGCCAGCAGCCAAGATGGAGGGGGCTGTGAGCAGTTCTTC
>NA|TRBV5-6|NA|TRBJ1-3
CASSLDRSGNTIYF
TGTGCCAGCAGCTTGGACAGGTCTGGAAACACCATATATTTT
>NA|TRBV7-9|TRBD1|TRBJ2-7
CASSLDGTAWYF
TGTGCCAGCAGCTTAGATGGGACAGCCTGGTACTTC
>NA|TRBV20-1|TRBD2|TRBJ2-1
CSASVAGGLNEQFF
TGCAGTGCTAGTGTAGCGGGGGGGCTCAATGAGCAGTTCTTC
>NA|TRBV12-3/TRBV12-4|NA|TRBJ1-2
CASSLPTAYYGYTF
TGTGCCAGCAGTTTACCGACAGCCTACTATGGCTACACCTTC
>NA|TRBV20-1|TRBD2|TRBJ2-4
CSAGASGGIQYF
TGCAGTGCTGGGGCCTCGGGGGGCATTCAGTACTTC
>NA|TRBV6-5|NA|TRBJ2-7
CASTAEGEQYF
TGTGCCAGCACCGCGGAGGGCGAGCAGTACTTC
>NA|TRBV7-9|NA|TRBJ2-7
CASSPNVYEQYF
TGTGCCAGCAGCCCGAACGTCTACGAGCAGTACTTC
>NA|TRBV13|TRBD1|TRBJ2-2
CASRGQKNTGELFF
TGTGCCAGCCGGGGACAGAAGAACACCGGGGAGCTGTTTTTT
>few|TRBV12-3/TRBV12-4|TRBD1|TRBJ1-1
CASSFRTGGQGTEAFF
TGTGCCAGCAGTTTTAGGACAGGGGGTCAAGGCACTGAAGCTTTCTTT
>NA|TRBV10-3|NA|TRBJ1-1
CAISAQMDTEAFF
TGTGCCATCAGTGCCCAAATGGACACTGAAGCTTTCTTT
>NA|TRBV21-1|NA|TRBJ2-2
CASSKWGTGGTGELFF
TGTGCCAGCAGCAAATGGGGGACAGGGGGCACCGGGGAGCTGTTTTTT
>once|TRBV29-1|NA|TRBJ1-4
CSVEVVGEKLFF
TGCAGCGTTGAGGTAGTTGGTGAAAAACTGTTTTTT
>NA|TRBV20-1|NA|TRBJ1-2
CTARDDRYGYTF
TGCACTGCTAGAGATGACCGCTATGGCTACACCTTC
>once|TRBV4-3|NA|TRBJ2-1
CASSQASVASTSYNEQFF
TGCGCCAGCAGCCAAGCGTCAGTAGCCAGTACCTCCTACAATGAGCAGTTCTTC
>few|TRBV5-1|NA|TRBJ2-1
CASREQGYEQFF
TGCGCCAGCAGGGAACAGGGATATGAGCAGTTCTTC
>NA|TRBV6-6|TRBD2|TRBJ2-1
CASSHLGTSGGGNEQFF
TGTGCCAGCAGTCACCTCGGGACTAGCGGGGGTGGTAATGAGCAGTTCTTC
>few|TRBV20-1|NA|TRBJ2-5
CSARDFEEAYQETQYF
TGCAGTGCTAGAGATTTTGAGGAGGCCTACCAAGAGACCCAGTACTTC
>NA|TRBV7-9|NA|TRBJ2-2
CASSSAATGELFF
TGTGCCAGCAGTTCCGCGGCCACCGGGGAGCTGTTTTTT